This T cell receptor (beta chain) was captured in a study of technical replicates of blood from a few donors. Sequencing used immunoSEQ multiplex PCR; TCRdb keeps in-frame clones, though not all of them. The profile shows about 84,000 clones, roughly 98% of them singletons. Trimming removed 6 bases from V and 3 bases from J; junction bases left unmatched: 15. Germline V gene lookup returns CDR1 KGHSH and CDR2 LQKENI. The CDR3 contains 18 residues. V is TRBV18 and J is TRBJ1-5; TRBD1 agrees at 9 bases. Sequencing input: T cells isolated from PBMCs. The TCR was taken from a human donor in good health. CDR3 nucleotides: TGTGCCAGCTCTCAACTTTTTACAGGGGGCGGAATCAATCAGCCCCAGCATTTT. Amino acids: CASSQLFTGGGINQPQHF. The complete variable domain, with remaining parts taken from reference TRBV18 and TRBJ1-5, reads NAGVMQNPRHLVRRRGQEARLRCSPMKGHSHVYWYRQLPEEGLKFMVYLQKENIIDESGMPKERFSAEFPKEGPSILRIQQVVRGDSAAYFCASSQLFTGGGINQPQHFGDGTRLSIL.